This T cell receptor beta chain originates from a study of glioma-infiltrating T cells. The sample holds many counts of this clonotype. Germline lookup yields CDR1 SEHNR and CDR2 FQNEAQ (reference sequence). The CDR3 spans 14 residues. Germline trimming cut 3 bases from V and 3 bases from J; bases unmatched to any gene: 4. Amplification of TCR alpha and beta CDR3 regions from RNA used iRepertoire nested multiplex PCR. TCRdb re-analysed the multiplex PCR reads in MiXCR, keeping a single row per CDR3 protein. The sample has about 130,000 distinct CDR3 sequences; under 30% are singletons. Sequenced: glioma tissue, nonneoplastic brain tissue, or PBMCs (not recorded which). The sequence came from a human donor with low-grade glioma or glioblastoma, undergoing nonglioma brain surgery, or in good health (not recorded which). This chain joins TRBV7-9 and TRBJ1-1; TRBD1 matches at 7 bases. The chain's CDR3 is CASSFRQGDTEAFF. The DNA of the CDR3 is TGTGCCAGCAGCTTCCGACAGGGAGACACTGAAGCTTTCTTT.